These 25 T cell receptor beta chains share one sample of origin, sequenced in a study of blood T cells in healthy people across ages. Combining a sample-barcoded 5' primer with a J-beta primer mix, a second PCR ran for roughly 7 to 12 cycles. One entry per CDR3 protein, called by TCRdb with MiXCR from the 5' RACE reads. The sample shows about 780,000 distinct CDR3 sequences, about 59% of them seen only once. The sample comprised blood. The receptor set was obtained from a man aged 30-40 years in good health.

The rearrangement uses TRBV9 and TRBJ2-3; 9 bases map to TRBD2. From germline, CDR1 is SGDLS and CDR2 YYNGEE. V was clipped by 0 bases and J by 3 bases; unmatched bases: 5. The CDR3 extends over 16 amino acids. CDR3 amino acids: CASSVGSSGVTDTQYF. The CDR3 DNA reads as TGTGCCAGCAGCGTAGGTTCTAGCGGGGTAACAGATACGCAGTATTTT.

CDR3 region: CASSTRTSAYEQYF. The DNA for the CDR3 is TGTGCCAGCAGCACCCGGACTAGCGCCTACGAGCAGTACTTC. The genes are TRBV7-8 and TRBJ2-7, with 9 bases matching TRBD2. Losses at the gene ends were 5 bases for V and 2 bases for J; bases not matched to a gene: 4. CDR3 length: 14 residues. CDR1 and CDR2 (germline): SGHVS, FQNEAQ.

The table lists this clonotype with a few counts. J is TRBJ2-6 and V is TRBV7-2; the D is unclear. The CDR3 contains 17 residues. V lost 5 bases, J lost 1 base, and 15 bases lay in between. CDR1 SGHTA and CDR2 FQGNSA come from the germline V gene. DNA for the CDR3: TGTGCCAGCAGCCCCCAGAGGACCGGTTCTGGGGCCAACGTCCTGACTTTC. Residues: CASSPQRTGSGANVLTF.

The V call is TRBV2, the J call TRBJ2-3; the match to TRBD1 covers 9 bases. V shed 8 bases and J 6 bases; nucleotides not matched to a gene: 18. The CDR3 covers 17 residues. CDR1 is SNHLY, CDR2 FYNNEI, per germline. In nucleotides, the CDR3 is TGTGCCAGCCCACCCCCGGCCGGACAGGGGACTCCGGATACGCAGTATTTT. Translated: CASPPPAGQGTPDTQYF.

The sample holds a few counts of this clonotype. The rearrangement links TRBV20-1 to TRBJ2-1, with D possibly TRBD2 on 6 matching bases. Germline V lookup: CDR1 DFQATT, CDR2 SNEGSKA (reference sequence). V was clipped by 5 bases and J by 7 bases, with 18 bases between them. The CDR3 spans 14 residues. The CDR3 is CSAPPPGLGNEQFF. CDR3 nucleotides: TGCAGTGCTCCCCCCCCGGGACTTGGAAATGAGCAGTTCTTC.

The V gene is TRBV7-9, the J gene TRBJ2-3; D remains unclear. The CDR3 is 13 amino acids. V was clipped by 2 bases and J by 4 bases, with 7 bases between them. CDR1 and CDR2 from the germline V gene are SEHNR and FQNEAQ (reference sequence). The CDR3: CASSLIVPDTQYF. The CDR3 coding sequence is TGTGCCAGCAGCTTAATTGTCCCAGATACGCAGTATTTT. The full variable domain, rest sourced from reference TRBV7-9 and TRBJ2-3, is DTGVSQNPRHKITKRGQNVTFRCDPISEHNRLYWYRQTLGQGPEFLTYFQNEAQLEKSRLLSDRFSAERPKGSFSTLEIQRTEQGDSAMYLCASSLIVPDTQYFGPGTRLTVL.

This rearrangement joins TRBV6-5 to TRBJ1-2; D may be TRBD1 (6 bases). The germline V gene has CDR1 MNHEY and CDR2 SVGAGI. Trimming removed 4 bases from V and 6 bases from J, with 6 bases in between. The CDR3 contains 11 residues. The DNA for the CDR3 is TGTGCCAGCAGTTGGACAGATGGCTACACCTTC. Protein product: CASSWTDGYTF.

About this clonotype itself: The junction differs from germline at one of its ends, possibly a read error. The V and J genes are TRBV7-3 and TRBJ2-5; 11 bases are shared with TRBD1. The CDR3 spans 15 residues. CDR1 is SGHTA and CDR2 is FQGTGA in the germline V gene. CDR3 protein: CAGSFGTGGNETQYF. CDR3 coding DNA: TGTGCCGGCAGCTTTGGGACAGGGGGAAATGAGACCCAGTACTTC.

V and J are TRBV6-2 or TRBV6-3 and TRBJ2-3; possibly TRBD2 for D (5 bases). Germline CDR1 reads MNHEY; CDR2 reads SVGEGT. V was clipped by 3 bases and J by 4 bases, with 17 bases between them. The CDR3 contains 16 residues. CDR3: CASSYGAELAPDTQYF. The CDR3 region has the DNA TGTGCCAGCAGTTATGGAGCGGAACTGGCACCAGATACGCAGTATTTT.

V is TRBV6-5 and J is TRBJ1-5, with 8 bases that match TRBD1. This CDR3 comprises 16 residues. Germline V gene lookup returns CDR1 MNHEY and CDR2 SVGAGI. V trimming: 5 bases; J trimming: 9 bases; junction bases outside the gene matches: 15. For the CDR3, the DNA is TGTGCCAGCAGTCCCGGGGGACAGGTTGAGCGTTGGCCCCAGCATTTT. Amino acids: CASSPGGQVERWPQHF.

CDR3 bases: TGCAGCGTTGAATTTCAGGCAGGGTCCGGGACCCAGTACTTC. Its protein product is CSVEFQAGSGTQYF. This sequence joins TRBV29-1 and TRBJ2-5; TRBD1 might be the D (5 bases). V was clipped by 2 bases and J by 7 bases, with 17 bases between them. Germline CDR1 SQVTM, CDR2 ANQGSEA. The CDR3 is 14 residues long.

The chain joins TRBV7-2 to TRBJ2-2; perhaps D is TRBD1 or TRBD2 (6 bases each). Germline-derived CDR1 and CDR2 are SGHTA and FQGNSA. The CDR3 length is 16 residues. V was clipped by 3 bases and J by 4 bases, with 15 bases between them. CDR3 region: CASSLRRGRSTGELFF. CDR3 DNA sequence: TGTGCCAGCAGCTTGCGTCGGGGGCGGAGCACCGGGGAGCTGTTTTTT. The whole variable domain, remainder taken from reference TRBV7-2 and TRBJ2-2, is GAGVSQSPSNKVTEKGKDVELRCDPISGHTALYWYRQSLGQGLEFLIYFQGNSAPDKSGLPSDRFSAERTGGSVSTLTIQRTQQEDSAVYLCASSLRRGRSTGELFFGEGSRLTVL.

J is TRBJ2-7 and V is TRBV5-6, with 8 bases matching TRBD2. J lost 4 bases, V lost 1 base, and 13 bases had no gene match. The CDR3 consists of 17 residues. Germline V gene sequence: CDR1 SGHDT, CDR2 YYEEEE. As DNA, the CDR3 is TGTGCCAGCAGCTTGACAGCGTCCGGGACTAGTGGGTACGAGCAGTACTTC. It is translated as CASSLTASGTSGYEQYF.

V gene TRBV15 combines with J gene TRBJ1-4; no clear D gene. The CDR3 runs to 14 residues. V was shortened by 3 bases and J by 0 bases, with 5 bases between the two germline ends. The germline CDR1 and CDR2 sequences are LNHNV and YYDKDF (reference sequence). The CDR3 sequence is CATSREATNEKLFF. CDR3 DNA: TGTGCCACCAGCAGGGAAGCAACTAATGAAAAACTGTTTTTT.

V gene TRBV20-1 combines with J gene TRBJ1-4; 8 nucleotides line up with TRBD1. There are 15 residues in the CDR3. J gave up 1 base and V 5 bases, and 6 bases lay outside the gene matches. Germline CDR1 DFQATT, CDR2 SNEGSKA (reference sequence). CDR3 nucleotide sequence: TGCAGTGCTCCCGGACAGGGTGGAACTAATGAAAAACTGTTTTTT. It specifies CSAPGQGGTNEKLFF.

V is TRBV7-8 and J is TRBJ2-7; D may be TRBD1 (7 bases). Germline assignment: CDR1 SGHVS and CDR2 FQNEAQ. This CDR3 region has 16 residues. With 2 bases removed from V and 4 bases from J, the gap between germline ends came to 18 bases. CDR3 in amino acids: CASSLFGGTDAYEQYF. The CDR3 coding sequence is TGTGCCAGCAGCTTATTTGGGGGGACAGACGCATACGAGCAGTACTTC.

The rearrangement joins TRBV10-3 to TRBJ1-1; 8 positions agree with TRBD1. The ends lost 6 bases at V and 3 bases at J; junction bases unmatched: 6. Germline loops: CDR1 ENHRY, CDR2 SYGVKD. The length of the CDR3 is 14 residues. Written as DNA, the CDR3 is TGTGCCATCAGCGGACAGGGAGTGGACACTGAAGCTTTCTTT. This encodes CAISGQGVDTEAFF.

The chain carries TRBV6-5 and TRBJ2-1; 8 bases align to TRBD1. CDR1 and CDR2 from the germline V gene are MNHEY and SVGAGI. The CDR3 sequence is 16 residues long. V shed 2 bases and J 6 bases; nucleotides not matched to a gene: 9. The CDR3 DNA reads TGTGCCAGCAGTTACGGTCCCCCGACAGGGGTCAATGAGCAGTTCTTC. This sequence encodes CASSYGPPTGVNEQFF.

There are many counts of this clonotype. In DNA form, the CDR3 reads TGCGCCAGCAGCCACTACACACAAGAGACCCAGTACTTC. Its protein product is CASSHYTQETQYF. The genes are TRBV4-1 and TRBJ2-5, with unresolved D. Germline V lookup: CDR1 MGHRA, CDR2 YSYEKL. Trimming shortened V by 3 bases and J by 2 bases, and 7 bases separated the two germline ends. This CDR3 region has 13 residues.

This clonotype was detected only a few times. This chain uses TRBV18 with TRBJ2-3; 9 bases are a match to TRBD1. This CDR3 spans 17 amino acids. The trim removed 3 bases at V and 0 bases at J, leaving 7 bases unmatched. From germline, CDR1 is KGHSH and CDR2 LQKENI. The CDR3 loop reads CASSPLAGTGSTDTQYF. CDR3 bases: TGTGCCAGCTCACCCCTTGCCGGGACAGGGAGCACAGATACGCAGTATTTT.

This clonotype was found many times. The chain recombines TRBV7-3 with TRBJ2-5; the D gene is possibly TRBD2 (7 bases). The CDR3 covers 15 residues. Germline V gene lookup returns CDR1 SGHTA and CDR2 FQGTGA. The V end was cut by 5 bases, the J end by 5 bases, with 18 bases between. The CDR3 region is CASSPTGGPVETQYF. The CDR3 DNA reads TGTGCCAGCAGCCCAACCGGGGGGCCCGTGGAGACCCAGTACTTC.

The CDR3, as DNA: TGCAGTGCTAGACACCGACAGGGGGTTATCTACGAGCAGTACTTC. Protein product: CSARHRQGVIYEQYF. This sequence joins TRBV20-1 and TRBJ2-4, with TRBD1 identical over 9 bases. The end of the DNA fits TRBJ2-7 better, so the J call may be wrong. Germline V gene sequence: CDR1 DFQATT, CDR2 SNEGSKA (reference sequence). The CDR3 sequence is 15 residues long.

The rearrangement links TRBV7-2 to TRBJ2-3; D gene ambiguous. Trimming took off 1 base at V and 1 base at J, with 12 bases between the two ends. This CDR3 comprises 16 residues. Germline lookup yields CDR1 SGHTA and CDR2 FQGNSA. The CDR3 is CASSLELLIRTDTQYF. The CDR3 DNA reads TGTGCCAGCAGCTTAGAGTTGCTCATACGCACAGATACGCAGTATTTT.

This clonotype turned up a few times. The V gene is TRBV12-3 or TRBV12-4, the J gene TRBJ2-3; 12 bases are a match to TRBD2. Trimming cost V 5 bases and J 5 bases; bases outside gene matches: 11. The CDR3 totals 17 residues. The CDR3: CASSPWASGGGRDTQYF. The CDR3, as DNA: TGTGCCAGCAGTCCCTGGGCTAGCGGGGGGGGGAGAGATACGCAGTATTTT.

The chain is built from TRBV5-1 and TRBJ2-5; tentatively, D is TRBD2 (7 bases). Trimming left V 0 bases short and J 5 bases short, with 14 bases between. Germline V CDR1 and CDR2: SGHRS, YFSETQ. This CDR3 region has 15 residues. CDR3 region: CASSLEGGAWETQYF. In nucleotides, the CDR3 is TGCGCCAGCAGCTTGGAAGGGGGGGCCTGGGAGACCCAGTACTTC.